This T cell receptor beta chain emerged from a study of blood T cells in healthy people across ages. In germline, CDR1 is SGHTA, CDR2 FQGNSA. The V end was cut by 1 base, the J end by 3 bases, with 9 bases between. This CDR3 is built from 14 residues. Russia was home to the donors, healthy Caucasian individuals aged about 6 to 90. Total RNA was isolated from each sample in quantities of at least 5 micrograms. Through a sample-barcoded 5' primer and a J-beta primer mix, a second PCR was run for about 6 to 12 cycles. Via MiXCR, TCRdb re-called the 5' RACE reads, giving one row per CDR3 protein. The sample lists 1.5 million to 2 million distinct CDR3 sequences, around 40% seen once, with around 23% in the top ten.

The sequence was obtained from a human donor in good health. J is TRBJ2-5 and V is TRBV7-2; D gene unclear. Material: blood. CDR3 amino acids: CASSLGLPKETQYF. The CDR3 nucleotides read TGTGCCAGCAGCTTAGGTTTACCAAAAGAGACCCAGTACTTC.